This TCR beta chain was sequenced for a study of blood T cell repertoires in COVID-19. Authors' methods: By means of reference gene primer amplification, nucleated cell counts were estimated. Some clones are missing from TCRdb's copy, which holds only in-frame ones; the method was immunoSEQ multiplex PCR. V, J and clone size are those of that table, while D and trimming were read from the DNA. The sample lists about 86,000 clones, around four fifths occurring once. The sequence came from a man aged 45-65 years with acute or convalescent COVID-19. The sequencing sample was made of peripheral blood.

The CDR3 sequence is CASSFGTAGGYTF. In DNA, the CDR3 is TGTGCCAGCAGCTTTGGGACCGCGGGGGGCTACACCTTC. The chain recombines TRBV7-2 with TRBJ1-2, with D perhaps matching TRBD1 (5 bases). V was shortened by 3 bases and J by 8 bases, with 13 bases between the two germline ends. Germline CDR1 SGHTA, CDR2 FQGNSA. The CDR3 totals 13 residues.